The T cell receptor (beta chain) under discussion was sequenced for a study of blood T cell repertoires in COVID-19. Looking at the study overall: Researchers got acute and convalescent COVID-19 samples from the United States, Italy and Spain. Sources were T cells, B-cell-depleted T cells, or PBMCs; the material itself was cDNA or gDNA.

Per the original data handling: The assay estimated nucleated cells by amplifying reference gene primers. Generated by immunoSEQ multiplex PCR, the TCRdb table keeps only in-frame clones and is missing some. V and J calls and clone size are given by that table; D and trimming were obtained from the DNA. The sample consists of 75,000 to 95,000 clones, 88% of them appearing once. Trimming at V came to 3 bases and at J to 2 bases, leaving 6 bases not matched to a gene. Germline-derived CDR1 and CDR2 are KGHDR and SFDVKD. The CDR3 has 16 residues. The sample holds one count of this clone. J is TRBJ2-3 and V is TRBV24-1, with TRBD2 matching over 8 bases. The receptor was derived from a human donor in a cohort sampled during active COVID-19. Sequenced input: peripheral blood. The chain's CDR3 is CATSDRGGRTTDTQYF. As DNA, the CDR3 is TGTGCCACCAGTGATAGAGGCGGGAGGACCACAGATACGCAGTATTTT.